This TCR beta chain was identified in a study of blood T cell repertoires in COVID-19. As for the study in general: The United States, Italy and Spain were the sources of the acute and convalescent COVID-19 samples. PBMCs, B-cell-depleted T cells, or T cells were the source of the cDNA or gDNA that made up the material.

As processed by the authors: Researchers report that nucleated cell counts were estimated from reference gene primer amplification. Profiling relied on immunoSEQ multiplex PCR, and the TCRdb table lists in-frame clones only, not all of them. The V and J calls and clone size come from that table; D and trimming were worked out from the DNA. The data hold over 250,000 clones, with about 88% observed a single time. The V and J ends lost 0 bases and 0 bases respectively, with 7 bases between them. Germline V lookup: CDR1 SGHTS, CDR2 YDEGEE. The CDR3 is made up of 15 amino acids. The chain links TRBV5-8 to TRBJ1-5; D possibly corresponds to TRBD1 (5 bases). This clonotype was obtained from a man aged 55 to 70 who had recovered from COVID-19. The sample consisted of peripheral blood. CDR3 sequence: CASSLDRLSNQPQHF. In DNA, the CDR3 is TGTGCCAGCAGCTTGGACAGGCTTAGCAATCAGCCCCAGCATTTT.